Listed below are T cell receptor beta chains from one sample, sequenced in a study of blood T cell repertoires in COVID-19. The table came from immunoSEQ multiplex PCR; TCRdb's copy has only in-frame clones and leaves some out. The profile shows 300,000 to 350,000 clones, around 89% of them singletons. The source material was PBMCs or T cells enriched from blood (not recorded which). The receptor set was obtained from a woman aged 18 to 35 with acute COVID-19. Each CDR3 is given with its conserved first and last residue. The D gene is left open where the match is weak. Size is omitted from some rows. Given values are once, few, many or a class for expanded clones.

>TRBV9|TRBJ2-3|18|NA|TRBD1
TGTGCCAGCAGCCCCTCAGGGAGGACAGGGGGCTCGACAGATACGCAGTATTTT
CASSPSGRTGGSTDTQYF
>TRBV7-3|TRBJ2-7|15|NA|TRBD2
TGTGCCAGCAGCGAAGGGGCGGGAGGCTACTACGAGCAGTACTTC
CASSEGAGGYYEQYF
>TRBV30|TRBJ1-3|15|NA|TRBD1
TGTGCCTGGTCCCGGACAGGTTTCTCTGGAAACACCATATATTTT
CAWSRTGFSGNTIYF
>TRBV6-1|TRBJ2-7|18|NA|TRBD2
TGTGCCAGCAGTGAAGGTTTTGGGGTGGGAGGGCCTGCCTACGAGCAGTACTTC
CASSEGFGVGGPAYEQYF
>TRBV6-5|TRBJ1-1|13|NA|NA
TGTGCCAGTCCTCAGGGATTCGACACTGAAGCTTTCTTT
CASPQGFDTEAFF
>TRBV7-8|TRBJ2-7|16|NA|NA
TGTGCCAGCAGCTTAGTCGGACAGAGAATAGCCTACGAGCAGTACTTC
CASSLVGQRIAYEQYF
>TRBV18|TRBJ2-7|13|NA|NA
TGTGCCAGCTCACCACCGGCCAGCTACGAGCAGTACTTC
CASSPPASYEQYF
>TRBV28|TRBJ1-5|14|NA|TRBD1
TGTGCCAGCAGTCAGGGGGGTGGCAATCAGCCCCAGCATTTT
CASSQGGGNQPQHF
>TRBV5-1|TRBJ1-2|13|NA|TRBD1
TGCGCCAGCAGCTTTAACAGGGGAATCGGCTACACCTTC
CASSFNRGIGYTF
>TRBV4-2|TRBJ2-1|16|NA|NA
TGTGCCAGCAGCCAAGTTGGGAGTCGCACCTACAATGAGCAGTTCTTC
CASSQVGSRTYNEQFF
>TRBV14|TRBJ1-2|13|once|TRBD1
TGTGCCAGCAGCCAAGGGACAGGGGATGGCTACACCTTC
CASSQGTGDGYTF
>TRBV28|TRBJ1-1|13|NA|NA
TGTGCCAGCAGCCTGGCGGTGAACACTGAAGCTTTCTTT
CASSLAVNTEAFF
>TRBV15|TRBJ2-7|16|NA|TRBD1
TGTGCCACCAGCGAGATCAAAGGGACAGGGGGCTACGAGCAGTACTTC
CATSEIKGTGGYEQYF
>TRBV6-1|TRBJ2-7|19|NA|TRBD2
TGTGCCAGCAGTGGGGAGACTAGCGGGATTCCAACATGGGACTACGAGCAGTACTTC
CASSGETSGIPTWDYEQYF
>TRBV27|TRBJ2-7|15|NA|TRBD1
TGTGCCAGCAGGCCCCCCGGGACAGGGTTCGACGAGCAGTACTTC
CASRPPGTGFDEQYF
>TRBV5-5|TRBJ1-3|16|once|TRBD1
TGTGCCAGCAGCCCAGGGACAGGGAGGACGGGAAACACCATATATTTT
CASSPGTGRTGNTIYF
>TRBV7-8|TRBJ2-3|16|NA|TRBD2
TGTGCCAGCAGCTTAGGGCTAGCGGGAGTTGGAGATACGCAGTATTTT
CASSLGLAGVGDTQYF
>TRBV9|TRBJ2-7|12|NA|NA
TGTGCCAGCAGCTCAGGGGCCTACGAGCAGTACTTC
CASSSGAYEQYF
>TRBV25-1|TRBJ1-4|13|NA|NA
TGTGCCAGCAGTGAAGGAGGGGATGAAAAACTGTTTTTT
CASSEGGDEKLFF
>TRBV11-2|TRBJ2-7|13|once|NA
TGTGCCAGCACCCTCGGACAGAACTACGAGCAGTACTTC
CASTLGQNYEQYF
>TRBV9|TRBJ1-2|15|NA|NA
TGTGCCAGCAGCGTAGGTGGAGGGAAAGGCTATGGCTACACCTTC
CASSVGGGKGYGYTF
>TRBV10-3|TRBJ1-1|12|NA|TRBD1
TGTGCCAGCAAGACAGGGAGGACTGAAGCTTTCTTT
CASKTGRTEAFF
>TRBV7-9|TRBJ1-4|14|NA|NA
TGTGCCAGCAGCTTAAGTCGGAGACATGAAAAACTGTTTTTT
CASSLSRRHEKLFF
>TRBV7-9|TRBJ1-1|18|NA|TRBD1
TGTGCCAGCAGCTTTCGGGACAGGGGACCCTCAGAGTACACTGAAGCTTTCTTT
CASSFRDRGPSEYTEAFF
>TRBV11-2|TRBJ2-1|16|NA|TRBD2
TGTGCCAGCAGCAAGCCGGGACTAGCGTCGTCCAATGAGCAGTTCTTC
CASSKPGLASSNEQFF
>TRBV2|TRBJ2-1|11|NA|NA
TGTGCCAGCAGGTGGGAGGCGGCGGAGTTCTTC
CASRWEAAEFF
>TRBV11-1|TRBJ2-1|13|NA|NA
TGTGCCAGCAGCTTAGGACAGAACAATGAGCAGTTCTTC
CASSLGQNNEQFF
>TRBV6-1|TRBJ2-1|16|NA|TRBD2
TGTGCCAGCAGTGAACGGGCGGGAGGGCCTAGGGTGGTGCAGTTCTTC
CASSERAGGPRVVQFF
>TRBV28|TRBJ1-1|13|NA|NA
TGTGCCAGCACCGGACAACTGAACACTGAAGCTTTCTTT
CASTGQLNTEAFF
>TRBV19|TRBJ2-7|11|NA|NA
TGTGCCTGCTTTCTCGCGTACGAGCAGTACTTC
CACFLAYEQYF
>TRBV2|TRBJ1-1|15|NA|TRBD1
TGTGCCAGCGGTAGGGCAGGGGGGATGAACACTGAAGCTTTCTTT
CASGRAGGMNTEAFF
>TRBV9|TRBJ2-1|13|NA|NA
TGTGCCAGCAGCGCAGGGGTTGGGAATGAGCAGTTCTTC
CASSAGVGNEQFF
>TRBV5-1|TRBJ2-3|15|NA|TRBD2
TGCGCCAGCAGCTTGGGGGGACTAGCAACAGATACGCAGTATTTT
CASSLGGLATDTQYF
>TRBV28|TRBJ1-1|16|NA|TRBD1
TGTGCCAGCAGTCCTAGGACAGGGGGCGCGAACACTGAAGCTTTCTTT
CASSPRTGGANTEAFF
>TRBV7-3|TRBJ2-1|15|NA|TRBD2
TGTGCCAGCAGCCCCTGGACTAGCGGGAGTTCCGAGCAGTTCTTC
CASSPWTSGSSEQFF
>TRBV7-9|TRBJ1-2|13|NA|TRBD1
TGTGCCAGCAGCGGACAGGGCGGAGGTGGCTACACCTTC
CASSGQGGGGYTF
>TRBV5-8|TRBJ1-2|16|once|TRBD1
TGTGCCAGCAGCTCCATGCCGGGACAGGGACTCTATGGCTACACCTTC
CASSSMPGQGLYGYTF
>TRBV5-1|TRBJ1-1|15|NA|NA
TGCGCCAGCAGCTTGGTCGTAGGGGGAGATTCTGAAGCTTTCTTT
CASSLVVGGDSEAFF